This TCR beta chain is drawn from a study of vaccination and CD4 T cells after COVID-19. Whole-study context: Samples were taken after vaccination, a median of approximately 73 days after dose two, with a range of 14 to 241.

The study sequenced cultured CD4+ T cell DNA using the Oncomine TCR Beta short-read assay. TCRdb redid the calling of the PCR reads with MiXCR, one entry per CDR3 protein. The sample includes about 8,000 distinct CDR3 sequences, roughly 53% of them seen just once. The treatment here: roughly 10-day PBMC culture with coronavirus spike peptide pools or control peptides (ViraFEST assay). The authors isolated CD4+ T cells by negative selection after more than nine days of culture. A few counts support this clonotype. What it recognizes is unknown. This TCR came from a human donor who had recovered from COVID-19. Input material: CD4+ T cells from blood, cultured in vitro.

Written as DNA, the CDR3 is TGTGCCAGCAGCTTAGATTTCAATGAGCAGTTCTTC. Translated: CASSLDFNEQFF. The rearrangement uses TRBV7-9 and TRBJ2-1, with D unresolved. V shed 1 base and J shed 6 bases, with 4 bases lying between them. Germline CDR1 reads SEHNR; CDR2 reads FQNEAQ (reference sequence). This CDR3 is built from 12 residues.